A selection of T cell receptor beta chains follows, all from one sample in a study of CD8 T cells in Susac syndrome. MiXCR, run by TCRdb on the immunoSEQ multiplex PCR reads, gives a single entry per CDR3 protein. The table includes under 200,000 distinct CDR3 sequences, approximately 95% detected once. The sequenced sample was CD4+ T cells from PBMCs. Every receptor here comes from a human donor with Susac syndrome. CDR3s include the opening cysteine and the closing phenylalanine or tryptophan. The D gene is left open where the match is weak. A row's size may be missing; if present it is once, few, many or a size class.

NA,TRBV2,NA,TRBJ2-5,TGTGCCAGCAGTCCTCGTGTGCCGACCGAGACCCAGTACTTC,CASSPRVPTETQYF
NA,TRBV24-1,NA,TRBJ2-3,TGTGCCACCAGTGATCCCACCGGGACAAGCACAGATACGCAGTATTTT,CATSDPTGTSTDTQYF
NA,TRBV29-1,NA,TRBJ1-2,TGCAGCGTTGAAGGGTCCGGAAGGGCGGATGGCTACACCTTC,CSVEGSGRADGYTF
NA,TRBV6-5,NA,TRBJ1-1,TGTGCCAGCAGAGACACGGGGGGTAGGGACACTGAAGCTTTCTTT,CASRDTGGRDTEAFF
NA,TRBV5-1,TRBD2,TRBJ2-3,TGCGCCAGCAGCTTGGGGGCGGGAGACCACACAGATACGCAGTATTTT,CASSLGAGDHTDTQYF
NA,TRBV6-5,NA,TRBJ1-5,TGTGCCAGCAGTTACGACGGTAATCAGCCCCAGCATTTT,CASSYDGNQPQHF
NA,TRBV11-1,NA,TRBJ2-1,TGTGCCAGCAGCCCGAGTACCAGCTCCTACAATGAGCAGTTCTTC,CASSPSTSSYNEQFF
NA,TRBV9,TRBD2,TRBJ2-1,TGTGCCAGCAGCGAGGGATTACTAGCGAACAATGAGCAGTTCTTC,CASSEGLLANNEQFF
NA,TRBV28,NA,TRBJ1-2,TGTGCCAGCAGTAGTTCTCCAGGACAGCACTATGGCTACACCTTC,CASSSSPGQHYGYTF
NA,TRBV9,NA,TRBJ2-3,TGTGCCAGCAGCATTCTAAGCACAGATACGCAGTATTTT,CASSILSTDTQYF
once,TRBV5-1,NA,TRBJ2-3,TGCGCCAGCAGCTTCAGCCAGGGTCCAGATACGCAGTATTTT,CASSFSQGPDTQYF
NA,TRBV5-6,TRBD2,TRBJ2-1,TGTGCCAGCAGCTTCACGGTAGCGGGGGGAAATGAGCAGTTCTTC,CASSFTVAGGNEQFF
NA,TRBV24-1,NA,TRBJ2-1,TGTGCCACCAGTGATGCCAATGAGCAGTTCTTC,CATSDANEQFF
NA,TRBV29-1,NA,TRBJ2-2,TGCAGCGCTCGTATGATCGGCACCGGGGAGCTGTTTTTT,CSARMIGTGELFF
NA,TRBV9,NA,TRBJ2-5,TGTGCCAGCAGCGTTCTAGACACCGGGCCCCAGTACTTC,CASSVLDTGPQYF
NA,TRBV9,NA,TRBJ2-7,TGTGCCAGCAGCGTAGATGTTAATCGAAGGGCGGCTAGCTCCTACGAGCAGTACTTC,CASSVDVNRRAASSYEQYF
NA,TRBV29-1,NA,TRBJ2-2,TGCAGCGCGTTTGGAGGGAGCACCGGGGAGCTGTTTTTT,CSAFGGSTGELFF
NA,TRBV7-9,NA,TRBJ2-1,TGTGCCAGCAGCTTCCAAGCGGAAACCTACAATGAGCAGTTCTTC,CASSFQAETYNEQFF
NA,TRBV18,NA,TRBJ2-5,TGTGCCAGCTCAAGGTTCCGGGAAAGAGAGACCCAGTACTTC,CASSRFRERETQYF
NA,TRBV2,NA,TRBJ1-1,TGTGCCAGCACCTACGGGAGCACTGAAGCTTTCTTT,CASTYGSTEAFF
NA,TRBV27,TRBD2,TRBJ2-5,TGTGCCAGCAGAACGGGACTAGCGGGACTCGAGACCCAGTACTTC,CASRTGLAGLETQYF
NA,TRBV30,NA,TRBJ2-7,TGTGCCTGGCACCCGGGGGCAAACTACGAGCAGTACTTC,CAWHPGANYEQYF
NA,TRBV21-1,NA,TRBJ1-5,TGTGCCAGCAGCGGGGACAGTAGCAATCAGCCCCAGCATTTT,CASSGDSSNQPQHF
NA,TRBV6-2/TRBV6-3,TRBD1,TRBJ1-2,TGTGCCAGCAGCCCAACAGGGGCCAATCGTGGCTACACCTTC,CASSPTGANRGYTF
NA,TRBV5-4,TRBD2,TRBJ2-1,TGTGCCAGCAGCTTCGGCGGGGGGGCGTACAATGAGCAGTTCTTC,CASSFGGGAYNEQFF
NA,TRBV24-1,TRBD1,TRBJ1-5,TGTGCCACCAGTGAAGCGACAGGGTCGTATCAGCCCCAGCTTTTT,CATSEATGSYQPQLF
NA,TRBV12-3/TRBV12-4,NA,TRBJ2-7,TGTGCCAGCAGTTTCGTCAGGTCAACAGGGAGGGGACACGAGCAGTACTTC,CASSFVRSTGRGHEQYF
NA,TRBV15,NA,TRBJ1-6,TGTGCCACCAGCAGACCGCGGGGCCGCAATTCACCCCTCCACTTT,CATSRPRGRNSPLHF
NA,TRBV24-1,NA,TRBJ2-2,TGTGCCACTAATCAGGGGATTAACACCGGGGAGCTGTTTTTT,CATNQGINTGELFF
NA,TRBV7-3,NA,TRBJ2-2,TGTGCCAGCAGCTTGAGACAGGCCTCGAACACCGGGGAGCTGTTTTTT,CASSLRQASNTGELFF
NA,TRBV7-2,TRBD1,TRBJ1-5,TGTGCCAGCAGCCAATGGACAGGAAGCAATCAGCCCCAGCATTTT,CASSQWTGSNQPQHF
NA,TRBV29-1,TRBD2,TRBJ2-1,TGCAGCGTAGTCTCGGGACTAAACGAGCAGTTCTTC,CSVVSGLNEQFF
NA,TRBV7-9,NA,TRBJ1-1,TGTGCCAGCAGCTTACAAGAAACTGAAGCTTTCTTT,CASSLQETEAFF
NA,TRBV5-6,NA,TRBJ2-1,TGTGCCAGCAGCTTACATGTTGAGCAGTTCTTC,CASSLHVEQFF
NA,TRBV9,NA,TRBJ2-1,TGTGCCAGCAGCGTAGTAGGGTCCACCACTGAGCAGTTCTTC,CASSVVGSTTEQFF
NA,TRBV4-2,NA,TRBJ2-3,TGTGCCAGCAGCCAAGATCATGCGCCCTCGAGCACAGATACGCAGTATTTT,CASSQDHAPSSTDTQYF
once,TRBV30,TRBD1,TRBJ2-5,TGTGCCTGGAGTGTTATCGGACAGGGGTTGACCCAGTACTTC,CAWSVIGQGLTQYF
NA,TRBV5-1,NA,TRBJ1-6,TGCGCCAGCAGCTATGAGGGACGTAATAATTCACCCCTCCACTTT,CASSYEGRNNSPLHF
NA,TRBV7-9,TRBD1,TRBJ1-4,TGTGCCAGCAGCTCGTCGGAGGACAGGGGGACGTGGAAACTGTTTTTT,CASSSSEDRGTWKLFF
NA,TRBV6-1,NA,TRBJ2-5,TGTGCCAGCAGTGGGCAAGGGCCCAGGGAGACCCAGTACTTC,CASSGQGPRETQYF
NA,TRBV20-1,NA,TRBJ2-5,TGCAGTGCTAGAGCTGCCGGAGTAATTACCCAGTACTTC,CSARAAGVITQYF
NA,TRBV15,TRBD1,TRBJ1-2,TGTGCCACCAGCAGGGGACAGGGCGGCTATGGCTACACCTTC,CATSRGQGGYGYTF
once,TRBV6-2/TRBV6-3,NA,TRBJ2-1,TGTGCCAGCAGACCCAGTTTGAGGGCCGAAGTCGGCAATGAGCAGTTCTTC,CASRPSLRAEVGNEQFF
NA,TRBV19,TRBD1,TRBJ1-5,TGTGCCAGTAGTATAGTCCAGGGGGGCAATCAGCCCCAGCATTTT,CASSIVQGGNQPQHF
NA,TRBV29-1,NA,TRBJ2-2,TGCAGCGTTGGTGGCCGGGGCGGGGAGCTGTTTTTT,CSVGGRGGELFF
NA,TRBV29-1,NA,TRBJ2-1,TGCAGCGTTGAAGTCGCGAGCTCCTACAATGAGCAGTTCTTC,CSVEVASSYNEQFF
NA,TRBV12-3/TRBV12-4,TRBD1,TRBJ1-1,TGTGCCAGCAGTGATCCCGGGACAGGGGAATTCACTGAAGCTTTCTTT,CASSDPGTGEFTEAFF
NA,TRBV6-5,TRBD1,TRBJ1-2,TGTGCCAGCAGGGACAGGGGGAAGGATGGCTACACCTTC,CASRDRGKDGYTF
NA,TRBV18,NA,TRBJ2-5,TGTGCCAGCTCACCGGAACAGGGCTGGGTCCAAGAGACCCAGTACTTC,CASSPEQGWVQETQYF
NA,TRBV7-9,NA,TRBJ2-4,TGTGCCAGCAGCGCTCTCCGGGGCTTCCTAGCCAAAAACATTCAGTACTTC,CASSALRGFLAKNIQYF
NA,TRBV20-1,NA,TRBJ1-5,TGCAGTGCTCCCTCGGCGGGGGGTCAGCCCCAGCATTTT,CSAPSAGGQPQHF
NA,TRBV20-1,TRBD2,TRBJ2-1,TGCAGTGCTCCCGGGGGACTAGCGGGTGCGTACAATGAGCAGTTCTTC,CSAPGGLAGAYNEQFF
NA,TRBV5-6,NA,TRBJ2-5,TGTGCCTCCCAGGTCGGACTGGAAGAGACCCAGTACTTC,CASQVGLEETQYF
once,TRBV20-1,NA,TRBJ1-1,TGCAGTGCTAGCTTTTCTTCTCAGGAAGCTTTCTTT,CSASFSSQEAFF
NA,TRBV5-4,NA,TRBJ1-2,TGTGCCAGCAGTTCCTCCCGGGACGAAGACTATGGCTACACCTTC,CASSSSRDEDYGYTF
NA,TRBV5-4,TRBD2,TRBJ2-1,TGTGCCAGCAGCCGAAGGACTAGCGGGAACCATTACAATGAGCAGTTCTTC,CASSRRTSGNHYNEQFF